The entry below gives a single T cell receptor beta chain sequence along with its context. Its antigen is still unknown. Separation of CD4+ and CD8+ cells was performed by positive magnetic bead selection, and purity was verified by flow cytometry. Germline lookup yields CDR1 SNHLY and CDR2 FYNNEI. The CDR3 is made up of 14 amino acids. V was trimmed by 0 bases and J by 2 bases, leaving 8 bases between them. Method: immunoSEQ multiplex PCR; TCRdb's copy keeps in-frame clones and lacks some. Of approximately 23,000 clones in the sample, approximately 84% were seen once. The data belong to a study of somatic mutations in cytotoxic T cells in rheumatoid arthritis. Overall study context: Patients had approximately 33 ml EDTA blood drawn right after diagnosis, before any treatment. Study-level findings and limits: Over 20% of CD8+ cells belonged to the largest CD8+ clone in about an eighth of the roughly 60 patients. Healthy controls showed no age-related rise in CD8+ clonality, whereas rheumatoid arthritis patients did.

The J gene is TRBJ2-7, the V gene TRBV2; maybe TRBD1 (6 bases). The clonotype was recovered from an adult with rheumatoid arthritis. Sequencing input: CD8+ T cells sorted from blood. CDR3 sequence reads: CASSEAGATYEQYF. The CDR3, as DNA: TGTGCCAGCAGTGAAGCGGGGGCTACCTACGAGCAGTACTTC.